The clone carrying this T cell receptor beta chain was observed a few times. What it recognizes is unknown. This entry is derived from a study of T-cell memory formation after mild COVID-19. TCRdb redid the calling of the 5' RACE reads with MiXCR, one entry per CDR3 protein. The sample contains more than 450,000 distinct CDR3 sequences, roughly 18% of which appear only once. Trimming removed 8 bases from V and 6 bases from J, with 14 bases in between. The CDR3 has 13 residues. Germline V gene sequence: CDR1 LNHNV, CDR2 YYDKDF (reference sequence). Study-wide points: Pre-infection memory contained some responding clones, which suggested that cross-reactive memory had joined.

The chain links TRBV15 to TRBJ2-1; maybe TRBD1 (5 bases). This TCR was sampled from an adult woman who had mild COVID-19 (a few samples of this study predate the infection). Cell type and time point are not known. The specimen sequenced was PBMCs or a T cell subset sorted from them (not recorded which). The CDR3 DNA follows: TGTGCCACCGCGAGAGCAGGGCCCAATGAGCAGTTCTTC. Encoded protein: CATARAGPNEQFF.